One sample yielded the 22 T cell receptor beta chains listed below, sequenced in a study of cytomegalovirus exposure and HLA in healthy donors. TCRdb's copy holds only in-frame clones and misses some; the assay was immunoSEQ multiplex PCR. The sample includes 110,000 to 150,000 clones, around four fifths seen only once; the top ten take approximately 1.5%. The sample taken for sequencing was PBMCs. Every receptor here comes from a woman aged 25 to 39 in good health and CMV-seronegative.

V and J are TRBV18 and TRBJ2-3, with D possibly matching TRBD2 (6 bases). The CDR3 consists of 13 residues. V was shortened by 5 bases and J by 4 bases, with 10 bases between the two germline ends. Germline CDR1 reads KGHSH; CDR2 reads LQKENI. The CDR3 protein is CASSAPGADTQYF. The CDR3 coding sequence is TGTGCCAGCTCAGCCCCGGGGGCAGATACGCAGTATTTT.

The chain employs TRBV2 and TRBJ2-6; 7 bases align to TRBD1. The CDR3 loop spans 17 amino acids. CDR1 and CDR2 from the germline V gene are SNHLY and FYNNEI. V dropped 4 bases and J dropped 0; count of bases not matched to a gene: 6. The CDR3 is CASSGVWTGSGANVLTF. The DNA of the CDR3 is TGTGCCAGCAGTGGAGTATGGACAGGCTCTGGGGCCAACGTCCTGACTTTC.

The chain couples TRBV7-8 to TRBJ2-1; perhaps TRBD2 as D (6 bases). CDR1 is SGHVS and CDR2 is FQNEAQ in the germline V gene. Between the trimmed V and J ends, which lost 5 bases and 8 bases, there was a span of 13 bases. The CDR3 sequence is 13 residues long. CDR3 bases: TGTGCCAGCAGCCCAGGAGGGGCCCATGAGCAGTTCTTC. It yields the protein CASSPGGAHEQFF.

This chain connects TRBV7-3 to TRBJ2-1; the D gene is possibly TRBD1 (7 bases). V dropped 4 bases and J dropped 5 bases, with 12 bases sitting between them. This CDR3 is built from 14 residues. Germline loops: CDR1 SGHTA, CDR2 FQGTGA. CDR3 residues: CASSYQGGDNEQFF. CDR3 DNA sequence: TGTGCCAGCAGCTACCAGGGGGGTGACAATGAGCAGTTCTTC.

The V gene is TRBV13, the J gene TRBJ1-3; TRBD1 agrees at 10 bases. Germline V gene sequence: CDR1 PRHDT, CDR2 FYEKMQ (reference sequence). This CDR3 is built from 19 residues. Trimming at V came to 6 bases and at J to 2 bases, leaving 16 bases not matched to a gene. CDR3 in amino acids: CASSPTGTGEEVAGNTIYF. The CDR3 bases are TGTGCCAGCAGTCCAACCGGGACAGGGGAGGAGGTGGCTGGAAACACCATATATTTT.

The chain joins TRBV11-3 to TRBJ2-2, with D maybe TRBD1 (6 bases). The V gene's germline CDR1 is SGHNT and CDR2 YENEEA. This CDR3 is built from 15 residues. The V and J ends lost 5 bases and 0 bases respectively, with 10 bases between them. The CDR3 region is CASSPGQTNTGELFF. The DNA for the CDR3 is TGTGCCAGCAGCCCGGGACAAACGAACACCGGGGAGCTGTTTTTT. The full variable domain, its missing parts supplied by reference TRBV11-3 and TRBJ2-2, is EAGVVQSPRYKIIEKKQPVAFWCNPISGHNTLYWYLQNLGQGPELLIRYENEEAVDDSQLPKDRFSAERLKGVDSTLKIQPAELGDSAVYLCASSPGQTNTGELFFGEGSRLTVL.

The chain couples TRBV6-5 to TRBJ1-5; D not certain. This CDR3 comprises 14 residues. Germline V gene sequence: CDR1 MNHEY, CDR2 SVGAGI. Trimming pared 5 bases from V and 4 bases from J, leaving 12 bases between. The CDR3, as DNA: TGTGCCAGCAGTCCCCTAGACCGGAATCAGCCCCAGCATTTT. This encodes CASSPLDRNQPQHF.

The chain combines TRBV9 with TRBJ1-1; TRBD1 might be the D (5 bases). The CDR3 is 14 amino acids. Germline V gives CDR1 SGDLS, CDR2 YYNGEE. V was pared by 3 bases and J by 4 bases, with 13 bases between. Here the CDR3 DNA reads TGTGCCAGCAGCGCCGCTCCGGGGGGCACTGAAGCTTTCTTT. This gives the protein CASSAAPGGTEAFF.

The chain links TRBV5-1 to TRBJ2-1, with 9 nucleotides matching TRBD1. This CDR3 region has 15 residues. V shed 3 bases and J 8 bases; nucleotides not matched to a gene: 9. Germline CDR1 reads SGHRS; CDR2 reads YFSETQ. Here the CDR3 reads CASSSKQGAGDEQFF. The CDR3 DNA sequence: TGCGCCAGCAGCTCCAAACAGGGGGCCGGGGATGAGCAGTTCTTC.

The chain uses TRBV5-1 and TRBJ2-3; 13 positions agree with TRBD2. Germline values: CDR1 SGHRS, CDR2 YFSETQ. V gave up 2 bases and J gave up 0 bases; unmatched junction bases: 3. The CDR3 extends over 17 amino acids. This chain's CDR3 is CASSFGTSGTSTDTQYF. CDR3 sequence (DNA): TGCGCCAGCAGCTTTGGGACTAGCGGGACTAGCACAGATACGCAGTATTTT.

This chain uses TRBV6-5 with TRBJ2-7, with D maybe TRBD1 (6 bases). This CDR3 is built from 14 residues. The germline V gene has CDR1 MNHEY and CDR2 SVGAGI. The ends were cut back, 5 bases at V and 3 bases at J, with 14 bases in the middle. CDR3 in DNA: TGTGCCAGCAGTCGCGGACAGAGGAACTACGAGCAGTACTTC. Its protein is CASSRGQRNYEQYF.

This chain uses TRBV14 with TRBJ1-2, with D tentatively TRBD1 (6 bases). Trimming stripped 3 bases from V and 3 bases from J, with 11 bases between. This CDR3 is built from 14 residues. Germline-derived CDR1 and CDR2 are SGHDN and FVKESK. This CDR3 reads CASSQSQGDYGYTF. Written as DNA, the CDR3 is TGTGCCAGCAGCCAGTCACAGGGTGACTATGGCTACACCTTC.

The chain employs TRBV6-5 and TRBJ1-2; D gene uncertain. The germline gives CDR1 MNHEY, CDR2 SVGAGI. The CDR3 contains 15 residues. The germline V and J ends were trimmed by 4 bases and 4 bases, with 16 bases remaining between them. The chain's CDR3 is CASSFSSGTPYGYTF. CDR3 DNA sequence: TGTGCCAGCAGTTTTTCATCGGGTACCCCCTATGGCTACACCTTC.

The rearrangement uses TRBV30 and TRBJ1-6; D is undetermined. This CDR3 region has 16 residues. CDR1 and CDR2 (germline): GTSNPN, SVGIG (reference sequence). The ends were cut back, 0 bases at V and 7 bases at J, with 16 bases in the middle. The CDR3 protein is CAWSVTPRGANSPLHF. CDR3 nucleotides: TGTGCCTGGAGTGTAACCCCCCGGGGAGCCAATTCACCCCTCCACTTT. The full variable domain, rest sourced from reference TRBV30 and TRBJ1-6, is SQTIHQWPATLVQPVGSPLSLECTVEGTSNPNLYWYRQAAGRGLQLLFYSVGIGQISSEVPQNLSASRPQDRQFILSSKKLLLSDSGFYLCAWSVTPRGANSPLHFGNGTRLTVT.

V is TRBV5-1 and J is TRBJ2-5, with 9 bases lining up with TRBD1. The CDR3 is made up of 15 amino acids. The V gene end was trimmed by 4 bases and the J gene end by 5 bases; junction bases not matched to a gene: 9. CDR1 and CDR2 from the germline V gene are SGHRS and YFSETQ. CDR3 sequence: CASSTSGTGWETQYF. CDR3 bases: TGCGCCAGCAGCACGTCCGGGACAGGGTGGGAGACCCAGTACTTC. Full variable domain (outside the CDR3, taken from reference TRBV5-1 and TRBJ2-5): KAGVTQTPRYLIKTRGQQVTLSCSPISGHRSVSWYQQTPGQGLQFLFEYFSETQRNKGNFPGRFSGRQFSNSRSEMNVSTLELGDSALYLCASSTSGTGWETQYFGPGTRLLVL.

The CDR3 sequence is CASSPAGFLSGNTIYF. The DNA of the CDR3 is TGTGCCAGCAGTCCGGCGGGCTTCCTCTCTGGAAACACCATATATTTT. The rearrangement uses TRBV27 and TRBJ1-3; unclear D gene. The V and J ends lost 5 bases and 0 bases respectively, with 14 bases between them. The CDR3 totals 16 residues. Per germline, CDR1 MNHEY and CDR2 SMNVEV (reference sequence).

V usage is TRBV5-1 and J usage is TRBJ1-1; TRBD1 might be the D (6 bases). CDR3 length equals 15 residues. With 6 bases removed from V and 2 bases from J, the gap between germline ends came to 17 bases. Germline V lookup: CDR1 SGHRS, CDR2 YFSETQ. CDR3 nucleotide sequence: TGCGCCAGCACCCAGCAGGGACAAGCAAACACTGAAGCTTTCTTT. Its translation: CASTQQGQANTEAFF.

As to this clone: The sample has other DNA sequences that encode this CDR3 too. The chain couples TRBV5-1 to TRBJ2-1, with TRBD1 matching 10 bases. The CDR3 has 14 amino acids. Trimming removed 0 bases from V and 7 bases from J; junction bases left unmatched: 1. Germline V gene data show CDR1 as SGHRS and CDR2 as YFSETQ. CDR3 DNA: TGCGCCAGCAGCTTGGGGACAGGGGGTAATGAGCAGTTCTTC. Encoded protein: CASSLGTGGNEQFF.

The table lists this clone with a count of one. This chain uses TRBV2 with TRBJ2-3, with 11 bases lining up with TRBD2. The CDR3 totals 17 residues. Germline CDR1 SNHLY, CDR2 FYNNEI. Trimming removed 2 bases from V and 0 bases from J; junction bases left unmatched: 4. Here the CDR3 reads CASSERASGGSTDTQYF. In DNA form, the CDR3 reads TGTGCCAGCAGTGAACGGGCTAGCGGGGGGAGCACAGATACGCAGTATTTT.

The V and J genes are TRBV6-5 and TRBJ2-5; TRBD1 agrees at 7 bases. Germline values: CDR1 MNHEY, CDR2 SVGAGI. The CDR3 contains 14 residues. With 6 bases clipped from V and 1 base from J, the junction kept 5 bases outside the gene matches. In nucleotides, the CDR3 is TGTGCCAGCAGGGCGCAGGGGGTCCAAGAGACCCAGTACTTC. Protein product: CASRAQGVQETQYF.

The genes are TRBV10-3 and TRBJ1-1; D unresolved. CDR3 length equals 14 residues. V shed 10 bases and J shed 1 base, with 16 bases lying between them. CDR1 ENHRY and CDR2 SYGVKD come from the germline V gene. The CDR3 region is CASSPQASNTEAFF. DNA for the CDR3: TGTGCCAGCTCACCCCAGGCTTCGAACACTGAAGCTTTCTTT.

V is TRBV5-6 and J is TRBJ1-2; no clear D gene. V was clipped by 0 bases and J by 5 bases, with 17 bases between them. The CDR3 length is 16 residues. The germline V gene encodes CDR1 SGHDT and CDR2 YYEEEE. The CDR3 spells CASSLAVGVGYYGYTF. The CDR3 nucleotides read TGTGCCAGCAGCTTGGCCGTCGGGGTCGGTTATTATGGCTACACCTTC.